These 4 T cell receptor beta chains originate from one sample sequenced in a study of OX40 agonist ivuxolimab in advanced cancers. Profiling relied on immunoSEQ multiplex PCR, and the TCRdb table lists in-frame clones only, not all of them. The sample lists approximately 82,000 clones, 88% occurring once. The source material was CD4+ or CD8+ T cells sorted from blood, sampled in a trial of the OX40 agonist ivuxolimab. All receptors come from an adult with an advanced solid tumor such as melanoma, head and neck, liver or kidney cancer.

This rearrangement joins TRBV28 to TRBJ2-3; D is perhaps TRBD1 (5 bases). CDR1 and CDR2 (germline): MDHEN, SYDVKM. V was clipped by 5 bases and J by 1 base, with 16 bases between them. The CDR3 loop spans 16 amino acids. CDR3 in amino acids: CASSSPPTARTDTQYF. Written as DNA, the CDR3 is TGTGCCAGCAGTAGCCCCCCGACAGCGCGCACAGATACGCAGTATTTT.

The rearrangement links TRBV5-4 to TRBJ2-3; D unclear. The length of the CDR3 is 16 residues. CDR1 SGHNT and CDR2 YYREEE come from the germline V gene (reference sequence). V was trimmed by 0 bases and J by 0 bases, leaving 11 bases between them. The CDR3 nucleotides are TGTGCCAGCAGCTTGGCTTTAGTCAGGAGCACAGATACGCAGTATTTT. Amino acids: CASSLALVRSTDTQYF.

This clone appeared once. This sequence joins TRBV10-3 and TRBJ2-7, with 7 positions matching TRBD2. This CDR3 contains 13 residues. V shed 7 bases and J 6 bases; nucleotides not matched to a gene: 9. The germline gives CDR1 ENHRY, CDR2 SYGVKD. The CDR3 region is CAITSGAVGEQYF. The CDR3 DNA is TGTGCCATCACTAGCGGTGCGGTGGGCGAGCAGTACTTC.

The J gene is TRBJ2-7, the V gene TRBV5-1; TRBD2 matches 11 bases. The V gene's germline CDR1 is SGHRS and CDR2 YFSETQ. The length of the CDR3 is 15 residues. Unmatched junction bases numbered 3, after V lost 0 bases and J lost 4 bases. CDR3 residues: CASSLELAGVYEQYF. The DNA for the CDR3 is TGCGCCAGCAGCTTGGAACTAGCGGGAGTTTACGAGCAGTACTTC.